This T cell receptor (beta chain) appears in the sequencing data of a study of OX40 agonist ivuxolimab in advanced cancers. Some background on the complete study: The costimulatory receptor OX40 (CD134) was targeted by ivuxolimab, a fully human IgG2 agonistic monoclonal antibody. Intravenous ivuxolimab was administered to patients every 2 weeks at six dose levels: 0.01, 0.1, 0.3, 1.5, 3 and 10 mg/kg. Among the approximately 50 dose-escalation patients, around 20 had hepatocellular carcinoma, around 15 melanoma, 9 renal cell carcinoma and 9 head and neck cancer. In the dose-escalation cohort, 70% to 85% of patients were male, and the mean age was approximately 60 years, with a range of roughly 20 to 80. Prior anti-PD-1, anti-PD-L1 or anti-CTLA-4 therapy was permitted, and approximately 40% of dose-escalation patients had received checkpoint inhibitors. Three dose-escalation patients achieved partial responses, one with hepatocellular carcinoma and two with cutaneous melanoma. Peripheral TCRbeta sequencing was intended to test whether TCR sequence diversity was altered and clonal T-cell expansion was caused by ivuxolimab. The monotherapy dose-escalation portion (N ≈ 50 patients) of the phase I ivuxolimab trial is reported in the paper.

The trial excluded patients who had a history of autoimmune disease or who were on systemic immunosuppression. Peripheral blood for TCR sequencing was collected from all dose cohorts at baseline, on cycle 4 day 1, and on cycle 7 day 1. Samples were obtained from an open-label, multicenter, first-in-human phase I dose-escalation trial of ivuxolimab. Adults with locally advanced or metastatic head and neck squamous cell, hepatocellular, melanoma or renal cell carcinoma were enrolled in the trial. Before TCR sequencing, CD4+ and CD8+ T cells were separately sorted from peripheral blood. For sequencing of the TCRbeta CDR3 region, genomic DNA was extracted from the sorted cells. The immunoSEQ Assay was used to sequence the TCRbeta CDR3 regions. Held by TCRdb, this immuneACCESS table contains in-frame sequences only and omits some clones. Under half of the omission traces to an unresolved V gene where checked; the cause of the rest is unknown. A total of about 100,000 clones appear in this sample, 85% to 90% of them only once. The top ten clones comprise roughly 0.84% of the sample.

The CDR3 has 14 amino acids, counting the end cysteine and phenylalanine. The read is trimmed to its CDR3 DNA, 42 bases read in frame from base 1. As encoded in the germline V gene (reference sequence), CDR1 is MNHEY while CDR2 is SMNVEV. Trimming at the junction amounts to 6 bases on V and 5 bases on J, and the germline ends lie 15 bases apart. On this clone: Its antigen is still unknown. Per-nucleotide qualities are absent, and no much larger clonotype sits a single base away.

General conclusions and limits of the study: In the 0.1-3.0 mg/kg groups, partial responders were among the patients with the lowest normalized peripheral clonal expansion, particularly in CD8+ T cells. After ivuxolimab, more expanded clones were found on average in CD8+ T cells than in CD4+ T cells. Low levels of normalized T-cell clonal expansion were also shown by some nonresponding patients. At doses from 0.1 to 3.0 mg/kg, clonal expansion was seen in both CD4+ and CD8+ blood T cells between baseline and week 6. The antigen specificity of the clonally expanded peripheral T cells was not determined.

Sequences were derived from CD4+ or CD8+ T cells sorted from blood, sampled in a trial of the OX40 agonist ivuxolimab. This receptor was taken from an adult with an advanced solid tumor such as melanoma, head and neck, liver or kidney cancer. Here the chain combines TRBV27 and TRBJ2-3; TRBD2 might be the D gene, on 5 matching bases. The CDR3 reads as follows: CASSPDSRGDTQYF. The base sequence is TGTGCCAGCAGCCCGGACTCCCGAGGAGATACGCAGTATTTT.